Below are 21 T cell receptor beta chains sequenced from a single sample in a study of T cells after yellow fever vaccination. Each CDR3 protein gets one entry after TCRdb re-called the 5' RACE reads with MiXCR. The table lists about 340,000 distinct CDR3 sequences, 7.5% to 9% of them singletons. This specimen consisted of PBMCs, obtained on the day of the first yellow fever vaccination. These receptors were obtained from a man aged 18-30 years who received the YFV17D yellow fever vaccine.

The V gene is TRBV25-1, the J gene TRBJ2-7; TRBD1 matches 7 bases. Losses at the gene ends were 1 base for V and 0 bases for J; bases not matched to a gene: 3. The CDR3 length is 15 residues. The germline V gene encodes CDR1 MGHDK and CDR2 SYGVNS. The CDR3 sequence is CASSESGQNSYEQYF. In DNA, the CDR3 is TGTGCCAGCAGTGAATCGGGACAGAACTCCTACGAGCAGTACTTC.

This clonotype was picked up a small number of times. The gene calls are TRBV7-2 and TRBJ1-2; no clear D. The CDR3 totals 15 residues. V was cut by 4 bases and J by 0 bases, with 12 bases left in between. Germline-derived CDR1 and CDR2 are SGHTA and FQGNSA. The DNA for the CDR3 is TGTGCCAGCAGCTCTGGGTTGGGGACTAACTATGGCTACACCTTC. Translated, it gives CASSSGLGTNYGYTF.

J is TRBJ2-1 and V is TRBV12-3 or TRBV12-4; D perhaps matches TRBD1 (6 bases). The CDR3 length is 15 residues. V shed 5 bases and J shed 8 bases, with 19 bases lying between them. The CDR3 DNA reads as TGTGCCAGCAGTGCAGGGGACGCGGTCATGGATGAGCAGTTCTTC. Its translation: CASSAGDAVMDEQFF.

This clonotype was recorded a few times. The chain joins TRBV9 to TRBJ1-6, with D perhaps TRBD1 (5 bases). Germline values: CDR1 SGDLS, CDR2 YYNGEE. V was trimmed by 2 bases and J by 4 bases, leaving 13 bases between them. The CDR3 runs to 16 residues. The CDR3 DNA sequence: TGTGCCAGCAGCGTTACGGGGGACCCTTATAATTCACCCCTCCACTTT. It is translated as CASSVTGDPYNSPLHF.

This clonotype was detected only a few times. V is TRBV20-1 and J is TRBJ2-1, with 7 nucleotides matching TRBD2. The germline V gene has CDR1 DFQATT and CDR2 SNEGSKA (reference sequence). The trim removed 4 bases at V and 2 bases at J, leaving 8 bases unmatched. CDR3 size: 15 residues. The CDR3 spells CSAIPTSNAYNEQFF. The CDR3 nucleotides are TGCAGTGCTATACCGACTAGCAATGCCTACAATGAGCAGTTCTTC.

This clonotype has just a few counts. The chain carries TRBV7-9 and TRBJ1-1, with D uncertain. CDR3 size: 15 residues. Germline lookup yields CDR1 SEHNR and CDR2 FQNEAQ (reference sequence). V was trimmed by 1 base and J by 7 bases, leaving 16 bases between them. The CDR3, as DNA: TGTGCCAGCAGCTTAGAGGCTTCGGAGGAAGTTGAAGCTTTCTTT. Encoded protein: CASSLEASEEVEAFF.

This clonotype has just a few counts. The V and J genes are TRBV20-1 and TRBJ2-5; D gene ambiguous. Germline V gene sequence: CDR1 DFQATT, CDR2 SNEGSKA (reference sequence). Between the trimmed V and J ends, which lost 3 bases and 5 bases, there was a span of 10 bases. The CDR3 covers 12 residues. Here the CDR3 reads CSASYAAETQYF. CDR3 in DNA: TGCAGTGCTAGTTACGCCGCGGAGACCCAGTACTTC.

This clonotype was detected ten times or more. V is TRBV4-1 and J is TRBJ2-7; 8 bases are shared with TRBD1. Germline V gene sequence: CDR1 MGHRA, CDR2 YSYEKL. Losses at the gene ends were 1 base for V and 3 bases for J; bases not matched to a gene: 5. This CDR3 region has 15 residues. CDR3 DNA: TGCGCCAGCAGCCAAGGGGCAGGGGGCAGCTACGAGCAGTACGTC. As protein: CASSQGAGGSYEQYV.

The chain recombines TRBV11-2 with TRBJ2-2; 7 bases match TRBD1. The germline V gene encodes CDR1 SGHAT and CDR2 FQNNGV. This CDR3 is built from 20 residues. V shed 1 base and J 1 base; nucleotides not matched to a gene: 15. CDR3 coding DNA: TGTGCCAGCAGCTTAGGAGGGGGACAGATAAACAGAGAGAACACCGGGGAGCTGTTTTTT. It specifies CASSLGGGQINRENTGELFF.

The table lists this clonotype with a few counts. V and J are TRBV5-5 and TRBJ2-1; 8 bases match TRBD1. Germline CDR1 is SGHKS and CDR2 is YYEKEE (reference sequence). J lost 1 base, V lost 1 base, and 10 bases had no gene match. There are 18 residues in the CDR3. CDR3 amino acids: CASSLWGRGQLSYNEQFF. The CDR3, as DNA: TGTGCCAGCAGCTTGTGGGGCAGGGGGCAATTATCCTACAATGAGCAGTTCTTC. Using reference TRBV5-5 and TRBJ2-1 for the parts outside the CDR3, the full variable domain is DAGVTQSPTHLIKTRGQQVTLRCSPISGHKSVSWYQQVLGQGPQFIFQYYEKEERGRGNFPDRFSARQFPNYSSELNVNALLLGDSALYLCASSLWGRGQLSYNEQFFGPGTRLTVL.

The V and J genes are TRBV29-1 and TRBJ2-7; D is possibly TRBD2 (5 bases). CDR3 size: 12 residues. V dropped 7 bases and J dropped 2 bases, with 12 bases sitting between them. Germline V gene lookup returns CDR1 SQVTM and CDR2 ANQGSEA. CDR3 coding DNA: TGCAGCGCGCGGGTTTCGGCCTACGAGCAGTACTTC. This codes for CSARVSAYEQYF.

This clonotype occurred many times. An end of the junction differs from the germline gene, which may be a read error. The chain has TRBV7-3 and TRBJ2-5; 7 bases agree with TRBD2. The CDR3 covers 13 residues. In germline, CDR1 is SGHTA, CDR2 FQGTGA. The DNA for the CDR3 is TGCGCCAGCAGCTCGGGACTACAAGAGACCCAGTACTTC. Translated: CASSSGLQETQYF.

This clonotype was found a few times. V usage is TRBV7-2 and J usage is TRBJ2-7; D perhaps matches TRBD2 (7 bases). Germline CDR1 reads SGHTA; CDR2 reads FQGNSA. V was trimmed by 2 bases and J by 4 bases, leaving 15 bases between them. The CDR3 loop spans 15 amino acids. This CDR3 reads CASSLRGASVYEQYF. In DNA, the CDR3 is TGTGCCAGCAGCTTACGGGGGGCTAGCGTGTACGAGCAGTACTTC.

The J gene is TRBJ1-6, the V gene TRBV7-2; 9 bases align to TRBD1. V trimming: 5 bases; J trimming: 11 bases; junction bases outside the gene matches: 7. The CDR3 spans 14 residues. From germline, CDR1 is SGHTA and CDR2 FQGNSA. CDR3 sequence (DNA): TGTGCCAGCAGCCAGGGACAGGGAAGGCCACCCCTCCACTTT. It specifies CASSQGQGRPPLHF.

This clonotype was picked up many times. The chain links TRBV4-2 to TRBJ2-7; TRBD2 agrees at 8 bases. Germline CDR1 reads LGHNA; CDR2 reads YNFKEQ. This CDR3 is 16 amino acids long. The V segment lost 0 bases and the J segment 1 base; nucleotides outside the gene matches: 5. The CDR3 here is CASSQEGAGGSYEQYF. The CDR3 nucleotides read TGTGCCAGCAGCCAAGAGGGGGCGGGGGGTTCCTACGAGCAGTACTTC.

This clonotype was picked up many times. This chain joins TRBV21-1 and TRBJ2-3; the D call of TRBD2 is as the table states it, not checked on the DNA. TRBV21-1 is a pseudogene. CDR3 length: 15 amino acids. As DNA, the CDR3 is TGTGCCAGCAGCAATGCGGCGGGGGGGCCTGATACGCAGTATTTT. As protein: CASSNAAGGPDTQYF.

As concerns this clonotype: A read error may produce the germline difference seen at one junction end. The chain recombines TRBV12-3 or TRBV12-4 with TRBJ2-3, with 8 bases that match TRBD1. The CDR3 has 14 residues. CDR3 residues: CASGRDRPLDTLYF. CDR3 nucleotide sequence: TGTGCCAGCGGCCGGGACAGGCCCCTCGATACGCTGTATTTT.

The table lists this clonotype with many counts. This rearrangement joins TRBV5-1 to TRBJ1-1; D is perhaps TRBD1 (5 bases). CDR1 and CDR2 (germline): SGHRS, YFSETQ. CDR3 length equals 15 residues. The V end lost 4 bases, the J end lost 1 base, and 14 bases lay between the germline ends. The CDR3 DNA reads TGCGCCAGCAGCCCAACGGGAGGGACGAACACTGAAGCTTTCTTT. This gives the protein CASSPTGGTNTEAFF.

This chain uses TRBV5-4 with TRBJ1-1, with D tentatively TRBD1 (5 bases). V gave up 0 bases and J gave up 7 bases, with 13 bases separating them. Germline values: CDR1 SGHNT, CDR2 YYREEE (reference sequence). This CDR3 has 14 amino acids. The CDR3 DNA reads TGTGCCAGCAGCTTGGCTAACAGGTTCGGTGAAGCTTTCTTT. This translates into CASSLANRFGEAFF.

The sample holds a few counts of this clonotype. The conserved final phenylalanine or tryptophan is absent from the CDR3, which likely points to a read error. No DNA is shown, since the ends of the CDR3 on it are uncertain; the CDR3 is the one TCRdb lists. The chain couples TRBV5-1 to TRBJ2-4; the DNA was not used to check the table's D call, TRBD1. The CDR3 region is 11 residues in length, termini included. In germline, CDR1 is SGHRS, CDR2 YFSETQ. The CDR3: CASSKDRVLEV.

This chain links TRBV20-1 with TRBJ1-3, with 10 bases matching TRBD1. This CDR3 region has 16 residues. Germline V CDR1 and CDR2: DFQATT, SNEGSKA (reference sequence). The ends lost 0 bases at V and 4 bases at J; junction bases unmatched: 6. This CDR3 reads CSAREQTGGTGNTIYF. CDR3 in DNA: TGCAGTGCTAGAGAGCAGACAGGGGGCACGGGAAACACCATATATTTT.